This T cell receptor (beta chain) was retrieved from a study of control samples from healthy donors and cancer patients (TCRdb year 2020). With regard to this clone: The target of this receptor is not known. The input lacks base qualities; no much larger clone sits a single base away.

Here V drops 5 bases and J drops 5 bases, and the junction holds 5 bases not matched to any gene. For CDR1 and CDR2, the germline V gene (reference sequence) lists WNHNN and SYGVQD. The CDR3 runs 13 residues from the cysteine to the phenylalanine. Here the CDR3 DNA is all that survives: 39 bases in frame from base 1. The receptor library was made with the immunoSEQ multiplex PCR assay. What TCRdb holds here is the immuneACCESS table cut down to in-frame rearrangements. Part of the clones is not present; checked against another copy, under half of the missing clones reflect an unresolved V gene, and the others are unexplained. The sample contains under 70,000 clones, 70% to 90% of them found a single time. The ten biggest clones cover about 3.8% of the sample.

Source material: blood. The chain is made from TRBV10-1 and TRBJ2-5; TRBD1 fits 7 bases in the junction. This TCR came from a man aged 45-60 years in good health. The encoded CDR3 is CASSRSRGETQYF. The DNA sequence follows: TGCGCCAGCAGTCGTTCCAGGGGGGAGACCCAGTACTTC.